This TCR beta chain was recovered during a study of PD-1 blockade in classical Hodgkin lymphoma. Time point indicated: cycle 4 day 1 (C4D1), after less than 7 weeks of nivolumab. Each of the patients experienced relapse following autologous stem cell transplantation, and their brentuximab vedotin exposure differed. Germline CDR1 MNHNS, CDR2 SASEGT. This CDR3 region has 13 residues. Whole-study findings and limits: Patients newly diagnosed and complete responders had comparable baseline diversity. Researchers reported that CD4+ TCR diversity, though not CD8+, rose significantly by C4D1. Baseline TCR diversity was reportedly lower in newly diagnosed patients than in healthy donors. It was reported as lower still in relapsed/refractory patients. Possible causes of repertoire differences, disease activity or prior therapy, remain undefined.

The table came from immunoSEQ multiplex PCR; TCRdb's copy has only in-frame clones and leaves some out. The data contain about 96,000 clones, 93% of them singletons. Regarding this clone: Its antigen is undetermined. A junction end diverges from the germline sequence, so it may reflect a read error. Other DNA sequences in this specimen translate into the identical CDR3.

The origin of this receptor is a human donor with classical Hodgkin lymphoma. This sample comprised peripheral blood mononuclear cells (PBMCs), obtained before the fourth cycle of nivolumab. The gene calls are TRBV6-1 and TRBJ2-7, with TRBD1 as a possible D gene (6 bases). CDR3 nucleotides: TGTGCCAGCAGTGAAGCGAGTGTCCGAGACAGGAACTTC. Translation gives CASSEASVRDRNF.